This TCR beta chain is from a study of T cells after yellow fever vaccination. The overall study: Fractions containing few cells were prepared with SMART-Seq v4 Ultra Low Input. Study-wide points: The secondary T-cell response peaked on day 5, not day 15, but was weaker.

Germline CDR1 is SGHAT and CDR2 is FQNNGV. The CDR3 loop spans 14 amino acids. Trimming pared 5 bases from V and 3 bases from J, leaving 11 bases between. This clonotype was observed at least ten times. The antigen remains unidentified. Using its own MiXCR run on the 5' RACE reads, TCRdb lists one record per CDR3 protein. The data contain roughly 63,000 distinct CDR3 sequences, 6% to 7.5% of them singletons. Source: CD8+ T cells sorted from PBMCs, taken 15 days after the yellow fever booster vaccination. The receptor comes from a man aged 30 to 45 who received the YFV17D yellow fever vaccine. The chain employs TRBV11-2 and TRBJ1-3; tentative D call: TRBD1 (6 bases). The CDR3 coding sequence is TGTGCCAGCAGCCCCTGGACAGATGGAAACACCATATATTTT. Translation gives CASSPWTDGNTIYF.